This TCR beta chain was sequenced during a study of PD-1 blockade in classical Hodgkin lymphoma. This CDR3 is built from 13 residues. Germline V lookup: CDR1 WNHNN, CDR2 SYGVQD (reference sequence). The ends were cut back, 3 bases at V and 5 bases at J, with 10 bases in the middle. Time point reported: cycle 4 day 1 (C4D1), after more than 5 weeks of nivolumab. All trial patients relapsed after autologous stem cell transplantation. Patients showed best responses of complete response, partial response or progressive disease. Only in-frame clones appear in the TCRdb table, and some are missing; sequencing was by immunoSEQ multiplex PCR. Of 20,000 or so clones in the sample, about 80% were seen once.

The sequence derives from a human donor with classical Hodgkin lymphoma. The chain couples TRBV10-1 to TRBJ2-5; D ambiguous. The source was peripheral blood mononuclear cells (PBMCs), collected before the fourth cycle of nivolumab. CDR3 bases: TGCGCCAGCAGTGATTTCGTGGGGGAGACCCAGTACTTC. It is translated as CASSDFVGETQYF.